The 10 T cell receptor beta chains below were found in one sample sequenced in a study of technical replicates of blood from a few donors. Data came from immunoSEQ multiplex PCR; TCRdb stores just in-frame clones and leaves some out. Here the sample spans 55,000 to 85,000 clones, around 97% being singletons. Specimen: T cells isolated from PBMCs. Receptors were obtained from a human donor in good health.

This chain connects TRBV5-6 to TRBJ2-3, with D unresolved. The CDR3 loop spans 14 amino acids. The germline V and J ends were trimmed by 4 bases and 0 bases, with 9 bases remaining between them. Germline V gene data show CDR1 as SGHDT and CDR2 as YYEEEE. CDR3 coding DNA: TGTGCCAGCAGCCCACTTACTAGCACAGATACGCAGTATTTT. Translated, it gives CASSPLTSTDTQYF.

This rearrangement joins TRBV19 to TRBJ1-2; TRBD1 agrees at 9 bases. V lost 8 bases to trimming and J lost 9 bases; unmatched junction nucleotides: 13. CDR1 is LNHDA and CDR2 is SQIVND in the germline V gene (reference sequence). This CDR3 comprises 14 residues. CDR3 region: CASLDPGQGFRYTF. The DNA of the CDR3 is TGTGCCAGTTTGGATCCAGGACAGGGGTTTCGCTACACCTTC.

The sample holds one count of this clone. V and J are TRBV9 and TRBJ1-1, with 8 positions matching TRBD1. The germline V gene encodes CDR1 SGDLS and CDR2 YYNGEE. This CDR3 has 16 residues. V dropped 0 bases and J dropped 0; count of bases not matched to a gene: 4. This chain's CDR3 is CASSVGYRGVNTEAFF. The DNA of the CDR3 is TGTGCCAGCAGCGTAGGGTACAGGGGGGTGAACACTGAAGCTTTCTTT.

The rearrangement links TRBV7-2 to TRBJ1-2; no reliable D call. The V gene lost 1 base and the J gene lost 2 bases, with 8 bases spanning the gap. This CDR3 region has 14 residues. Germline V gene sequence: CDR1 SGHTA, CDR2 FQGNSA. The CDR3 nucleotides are TGTGCCAGCAGCTTAGAGCGGGGAAACTATGGCTACACCTTC. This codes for CASSLERGNYGYTF.

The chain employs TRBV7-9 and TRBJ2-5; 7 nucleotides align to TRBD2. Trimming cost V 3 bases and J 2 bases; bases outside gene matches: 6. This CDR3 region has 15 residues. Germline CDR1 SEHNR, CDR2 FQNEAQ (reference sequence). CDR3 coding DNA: TGTGCCAGCAGCTTGGGAGGGATGGGACAAGAGACCCAGTACTTC. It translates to CASSLGGMGQETQYF.

The CDR3 protein is CASSLIGDTQYF. In nucleotides, the CDR3 is TGTGCCAGCAGTTTAATCGGAGATACGCAGTATTTT. The rearrangement links TRBV27 to TRBJ2-3; D is undetermined. Trimming pared 2 bases from V and 5 bases from J, leaving 5 bases between. Germline V lookup: CDR1 MNHEY, CDR2 SMNVEV (reference sequence). This CDR3 is built from 12 residues.

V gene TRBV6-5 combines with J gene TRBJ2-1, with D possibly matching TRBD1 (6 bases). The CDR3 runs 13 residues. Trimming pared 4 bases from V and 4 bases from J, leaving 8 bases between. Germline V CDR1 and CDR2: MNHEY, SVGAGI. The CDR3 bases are TGTGCCAGCAGTTTCGGACAGTACAATGAGCAGTTCTTC. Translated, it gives CASSFGQYNEQFF.

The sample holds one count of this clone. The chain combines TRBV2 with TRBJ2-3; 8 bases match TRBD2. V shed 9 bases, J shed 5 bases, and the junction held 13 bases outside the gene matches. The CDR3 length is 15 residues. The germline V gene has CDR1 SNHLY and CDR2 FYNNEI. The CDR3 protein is CARGSGTRGIDTQYF. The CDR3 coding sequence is TGTGCCAGGGGTTCCGGGACTAGAGGTATAGATACGCAGTATTTT.

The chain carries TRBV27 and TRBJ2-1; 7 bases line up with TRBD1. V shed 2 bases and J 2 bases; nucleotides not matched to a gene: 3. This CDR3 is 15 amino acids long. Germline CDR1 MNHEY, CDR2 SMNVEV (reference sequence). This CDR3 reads CASSLTGVPYNEQFF. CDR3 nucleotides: TGTGCCAGCAGTTTAACAGGGGTGCCCTACAATGAGCAGTTCTTC.

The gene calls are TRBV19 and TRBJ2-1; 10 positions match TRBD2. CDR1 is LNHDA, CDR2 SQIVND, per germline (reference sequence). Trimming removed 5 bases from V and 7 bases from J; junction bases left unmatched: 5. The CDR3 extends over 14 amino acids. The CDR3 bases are TGTGCCAGTAGTGGGGCTAGCGGGAGAAATGAGCAGTTCTTC. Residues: CASSGASGRNEQFF. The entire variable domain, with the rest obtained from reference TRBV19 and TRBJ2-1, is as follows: DGGITQSPKYLFRKEGQNVTLSCEQNLNHDAMYWYRQDPGQGLRLIYYSQIVNDFQKGDIAEGYSVSREKKESFPLTVTSAQKNPTAFYLCASSGASGRNEQFFGPGTRLTVL.